This passage covers 23 T cell receptor beta chains from one sample sequenced in a study of blood T cell repertoires in COVID-19. The assay was immunoSEQ multiplex PCR, and TCRdb's table has in-frame clones only and misses some. The sample lists just under 60,000 clones; roughly 80% were seen once. The sequenced material came from peripheral blood. The receptors derive from a human donor in a cohort sampled during active COVID-19.

V usage is TRBV3-1 (or the pseudogene TRBV3-2) and J usage is TRBJ1-1; a weak D match, TRBD1 (6 bases). Per germline, CDR1 LGHDT and CDR2 YNNKEL (reference sequence). V was cut by 2 bases and J by 6 bases, with 13 bases left in between. This CDR3 region has 14 residues. The CDR3 loop reads CASSQLTGTPEAFF. The CDR3 DNA reads TGTGCCAGCAGCCAACTAACAGGGACCCCTGAAGCTTTCTTT.

The genes are TRBV25-1 and TRBJ1-3; D gene unclear. Per germline, CDR1 MGHDK and CDR2 SYGVNS. Trimming cost V 1 base and J 4 bases, with 5 bases left between them. The CDR3 runs 13 residues. In DNA, the CDR3 is TGTGCCAGCAGTGAATTTGCGGGAAACACCATATATTTT. Translation: CASSEFAGNTIYF.

Only a few counts were recorded for this clone. The rearrangement links TRBV19 to TRBJ1-5, with 8 positions matching TRBD1. The CDR3 has 20 amino acids. Germline V gene data show CDR1 as LNHDA and CDR2 as SQIVND (reference sequence). V shed 0 bases, J shed 0 bases, and the junction held 13 bases outside the gene matches. CDR3 DNA: TGTGCCAGTAGTATAGATCCAGAGACAGGGGTGCCTTATAGCAATCAGCCCCAGCATTTT. Translating it yields CASSIDPETGVPYSNQPQHF.

The chain employs TRBV5-8 and TRBJ2-7; no firm D call. CDR1 SGHTS and CDR2 YDEGEE come from the germline V gene. Trimming took off 2 bases at V and 0 bases at J, with 15 bases between the two ends. This CDR3 contains 16 residues. In DNA form, the CDR3 reads TGTGCCAGCAGCTTAGAGGTTCAGCTGAGCTCCTACGAGCAGTACTTC. Amino acids: CASSLEVQLSSYEQYF.

The V call is TRBV9, the J call TRBJ2-1; 14 bases fit TRBD2. Germline CDR1 and CDR2: SGDLS and YYNGEE. The trim removed 3 bases at V and 10 bases at J, leaving 12 bases unmatched. The CDR3 is 17 residues long. For the CDR3, the DNA is TGTGCCAGCAGCGCTGAGGTAGGGACTAGCGGGAGAGGGGAGCAGTTCTTC. This gives the protein CASSAEVGTSGRGEQFF. The full variable domain, in which reference TRBV9 and TRBJ2-1 provide the parts outside the CDR3, is DSGVTQTPKHLITATGQRVTLRCSPRSGDLSVYWYQQSLDQGLQFLIQYYNGEERAKGNILERFSAQQFPDLHSELNLSSLELGDSALYFCASSAEVGTSGRGEQFFGPGTRLTVL.

The rearrangement links TRBV6-4 to TRBJ2-1; 10 bases match TRBD2. CDR1 MRHNA and CDR2 SNTAGT come from the germline V gene. Trimming at V came to 0 bases and at J to 4 bases, leaving 12 bases not matched to a gene. The CDR3 has 19 amino acids. This CDR3 is CASSDSTSGYPSIYNEQFF. For the CDR3, the DNA is TGTGCCAGCAGTGACTCGACTAGCGGGTACCCTTCAATTTACAATGAGCAGTTCTTC.

This clone was seen a single time. The chain uses TRBV5-4 and TRBJ2-7; D call uncertain. V shed 3 bases and J shed 2 bases, with 3 bases lying between them. Germline CDR1 reads SGHNT; CDR2 reads YYREEE (reference sequence). There are 11 residues in the CDR3. Here the CDR3 DNA reads TGTGCCAGCAGCTCCACCTACGAGCAGTACTTC. Protein product: CASSSTYEQYF. The whole variable domain, remainder taken from reference TRBV5-4 and TRBJ2-7, is ETGVTQSPTHLIKTRGQQVTLRCSSQSGHNTVSWYQQALGQGPQFIFQYYREEENGRGNFPPRFSGLQFPNYSSELNVNALELDDSALYLCASSSTYEQYFGPGTRLTVT.

This clone was seen a few times. The chain uses TRBV7-8 and TRBJ2-7, with 8 bases that match TRBD1. Trimming removed 5 bases from V and 4 bases from J; junction bases left unmatched: 7. CDR1 and CDR2 (germline): SGHVS, FQNEAQ. The CDR3 contains 14 residues. The CDR3 sequence: CASSPGQGWYEQYF. As DNA, the CDR3 is TGTGCCAGCAGCCCCGGACAGGGTTGGTACGAGCAGTACTTC.

V usage is TRBV6-1 and J usage is TRBJ2-7; the match to TRBD1 covers 7 bases. J lost 2 bases, V lost 1 base, and 5 bases had no gene match. Germline V CDR1 and CDR2: MNHNS, SASEGT. CDR3 length: 15 residues. The chain's CDR3 is CASSEGTGDPYEQYF. The CDR3 nucleotides read TGTGCCAGCAGTGAAGGGACAGGCGACCCCTACGAGCAGTACTTC.

J is TRBJ2-5 and V is TRBV10-3, with 7 positions matching TRBD2. The junction had 12 bases not matched to a gene; V was cut back by 3 bases and J by 5 bases. Per germline, CDR1 ENHRY and CDR2 SYGVKD. The CDR3 contains 16 residues. The CDR3 region is CAISEGASGKAETQYF. CDR3 nucleotide sequence: TGTGCCATCAGTGAAGGGGCGAGCGGGAAGGCGGAGACCCAGTACTTC.

This clone was picked up a small number of times. The V gene is TRBV5-5, the J gene TRBJ2-1, with 7 nucleotides matching TRBD2. There are 15 residues in the CDR3. The trim removed 3 bases at V and 3 bases at J, leaving 6 bases unmatched. In germline, CDR1 is SGHKS, CDR2 YYEKEE (reference sequence). The CDR3 loop reads CASSSAGDLYNEQFF. The CDR3 region has the DNA TGTGCCAGCAGCTCGGCGGGGGACCTCTACAATGAGCAGTTCTTC.

This rearrangement joins TRBV5-1 to TRBJ1-4; D gene ambiguous. The CDR3 has 15 residues. Per germline, CDR1 SGHRS and CDR2 YFSETQ. Between the trimmed V and J ends, which lost 0 bases and 3 bases, there was a span of 9 bases. CDR3 amino acids: CASSLVAGANEKLFF. DNA of the CDR3: TGCGCCAGCAGCTTGGTTGCAGGCGCTAATGAAAAACTGTTTTTT.

The rearrangement links TRBV5-6 to TRBJ2-7; the D gene is possibly TRBD2 (6 bases). The CDR3 runs 14 residues. Germline V gene data show CDR1 as SGHDT and CDR2 as YYEEEE. The V gene lost 2 bases and the J gene lost 2 bases, with 11 bases spanning the gap. In DNA, the CDR3 is TGTGCCAGCAGCTTAGGGACTTTCACCTACGAGCAGTACTTC. It codes for CASSLGTFTYEQYF.

The rearrangement joins TRBV19 to TRBJ1-5; D is uncertain. Germline CDR1 and CDR2: LNHDA and SQIVND (reference sequence). The CDR3 is made up of 14 amino acids. V was pared by 6 bases and J by 4 bases, with 13 bases between. CDR3 region: CASSPTHNNQPQHF. The CDR3 bases are TGTGCCAGTAGCCCGACTCATAATAATCAGCCCCAGCATTTT.

The table lists this clone with a count of one. The V and J genes are TRBV29-1 and TRBJ1-2; D might be TRBD1 (5 bases). CDR1 and CDR2 (germline): SQVTM, ANQGSEA. The CDR3 extends over 13 amino acids. V was pared by 3 bases and J by 2 bases, with 10 bases between. The CDR3 region is CSVDGGRNYGYTF. CDR3 bases: TGCAGCGTTGATGGGGGGAGGAACTATGGCTACACCTTC.

The V and J genes are TRBV10-2 and TRBJ2-1; 12 positions agree with TRBD2. V was clipped by 3 bases and J by 3 bases; unmatched bases: 3. This CDR3 is 16 amino acids long. The V gene's germline CDR1 is WSHSY and CDR2 SAAADI. The CDR3 nucleotides read TGCGCCAGCAGTGACGGGACTAGCGGGCTCTACAATGAGCAGTTCTTC. Its protein product is CASSDGTSGLYNEQFF.

The rearrangement uses TRBV29-1 and TRBJ2-5; 9 nucleotides agree with TRBD1. V gave up 4 bases and J gave up 4 bases; unmatched junction bases: 10. This CDR3 has 15 amino acids. The germline V gene encodes CDR1 SQVTM and CDR2 ANQGSEA. CDR3 protein: CSVVGGQGVAETQYF. CDR3 sequence (DNA): TGCAGCGTTGTAGGGGGACAGGGCGTAGCAGAGACCCAGTACTTC. Full variable domain (remainder filled in from reference TRBV29-1 and TRBJ2-5): SAVISQKPSRDICQRGTSLTIQCQVDSQVTMMFWYRQQPGQSLTLIATANQGSEATYESGFVIDKFPISRPNLTFSTLTVSNMSPEDSSIYLCSVVGGQGVAETQYFGPGTRLLVL.

The CDR3 region is CASSQEIGGYSEQYF. The CDR3 coding sequence is TGTGCCAGCAGCCAAGAAATAGGGGGATATTCAGAGCAGTACTTC. The chain recombines TRBV4-2 with TRBJ2-7; D may be TRBD1 (6 bases). CDR1 is LGHNA and CDR2 is YNFKEQ in the germline V gene. Trimming removed 0 bases from V and 7 bases from J, with 16 bases in between. This CDR3 spans 15 amino acids.

This rearrangement joins TRBV11-3 to TRBJ2-7; a possible D gene is TRBD1 (6 bases). This CDR3 contains 14 residues. Germline CDR1 reads SGHNT; CDR2 reads YENEEA. V dropped 4 bases and J dropped 1 base, with 11 bases sitting between them. The CDR3 bases are TGTGCCAGCAGCTCCCCAGGGGAATCCTACGAGCAGTACTTC. Protein sequence: CASSSPGESYEQYF. The full variable domain, its missing parts supplied by reference TRBV11-3 and TRBJ2-7, is EAGVVQSPRYKIIEKKQPVAFWCNPISGHNTLYWYLQNLGQGPELLIRYENEEAVDDSQLPKDRFSAERLKGVDSTLKIQPAELGDSAVYLCASSSPGESYEQYFGPGTRLTVT.

This clone showed up many times. V and J are TRBV7-2 and TRBJ1-5, with D unresolved. Trimming left V 2 bases short and J 6 bases short, with 5 bases between. Germline V CDR1 and CDR2: SGHTA, FQGNSA. This CDR3 spans 12 amino acids. The CDR3 sequence: CASSLRSQPQHF. DNA for the CDR3: TGTGCCAGCAGCTTAAGGAGTCAGCCCCAGCATTTT.

The chain combines TRBV5-5 with TRBJ2-7; TRBD1 matches at 11 bases. The CDR3 consists of 15 residues. J lost 3 bases, V lost 4 bases, and 6 bases had no gene match. Per the germline V gene, CDR1 is SGHKS and CDR2 is YYEKEE (reference sequence). In DNA form, the CDR3 reads TGTGCCAGCAGCCGGCCCGGGACAGGGGGCTACGAGCAGTACTTC. This codes for CASSRPGTGGYEQYF. Full variable domain (outside the CDR3, taken from reference TRBV5-5 and TRBJ2-7): DAGVTQSPTHLIKTRGQQVTLRCSPISGHKSVSWYQQVLGQGPQFIFQYYEKEERGRGNFPDRFSARQFPNYSSELNVNALLLGDSALYLCASSRPGTGGYEQYFGPGTRLTVT.

V is TRBV7-9 and J is TRBJ2-5, with D possibly matching TRBD1 (6 bases). Germline V gene data show CDR1 as SEHNR and CDR2 as FQNEAQ (reference sequence). This CDR3 is built from 14 residues. V lost 5 bases and J lost 5, with 15 bases in between. In DNA form, the CDR3 reads TGTGCCAGCAGCCTAGGCAGGGGAGATGAGACCCAGTACTTC. Its translation: CASSLGRGDETQYF.

J is TRBJ1-1 and V is TRBV10-2; 7 nucleotides match TRBD1. The germline V gene has CDR1 WSHSY and CDR2 SAAADI. The V gene end was trimmed by 6 bases and the J gene end by 5 bases; junction bases not matched to a gene: 3. The CDR3 spans 12 residues. CDR3 DNA sequence: TGCGCCAGCAGGGACAGGTATACTGAAGCTTTCTTT. It translates to CASRDRYTEAFF.